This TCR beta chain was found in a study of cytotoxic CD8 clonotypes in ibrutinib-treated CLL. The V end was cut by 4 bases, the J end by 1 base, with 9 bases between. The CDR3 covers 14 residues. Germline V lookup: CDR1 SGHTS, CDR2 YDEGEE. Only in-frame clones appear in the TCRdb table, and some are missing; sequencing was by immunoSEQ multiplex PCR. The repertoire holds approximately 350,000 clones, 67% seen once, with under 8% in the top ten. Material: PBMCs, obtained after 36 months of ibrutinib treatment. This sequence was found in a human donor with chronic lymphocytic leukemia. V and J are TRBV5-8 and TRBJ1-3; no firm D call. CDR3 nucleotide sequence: TGTGCCAGCAGCCACGGGGTTTCTGGAAACACCATATATTTT. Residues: CASSHGVSGNTIYF.